One sample yielded the 29 T cell receptor beta chains listed below, sequenced in a study of T cells after yellow fever vaccination. TCRdb reprocessed the 5' RACE reads with MiXCR, giving one entry per CDR3 protein. Among 60,000 to 85,000 distinct CDR3 sequences listed, approximately 7% were seen once. The material sequenced was CD8+ T cells sorted from PBMCs, taken less than 6 days after the first yellow fever vaccination. These TCRs come from a man aged 18 to 29 who received the YFV17D yellow fever vaccine.

The rearrangement joins TRBV6-1 to TRBJ2-5; perhaps TRBD2 as D (6 bases). CDR3 size: 14 residues. The germline gives CDR1 MNHNS, CDR2 SASEGT. V lost 6 bases and J lost 4, with 15 bases in between. CDR3 loop: CASRGLGTLETQYF. The CDR3 bases are TGTGCCAGCAGGGGCCTCGGGACTTTAGAGACCCAGTACTTC.

The V call is TRBV24-1, the J call TRBJ2-1, with 15 bases lining up with TRBD2. The CDR3 length is 17 residues. V was clipped by 4 bases and J by 7 bases; unmatched bases: 7. Germline assignment: CDR1 KGHDR and CDR2 SFDVKD. CDR3 in amino acids: CATSDPTGLAGGNEQFF. The CDR3 DNA is TGTGCCACCAGTGACCCGACTGGACTAGCGGGGGGGAATGAGCAGTTCTTC.

The chain has TRBV7-9 and TRBJ1-1; D may be TRBD1 (5 bases). The V gene lost 8 bases and the J gene lost 0 bases, with 10 bases spanning the gap. Germline CDR1 and CDR2: SEHNR and FQNEAQ (reference sequence). The CDR3 spans 13 residues. The chain's CDR3 is CASSTDMNTEAFF. The CDR3 nucleotides read TGTGCCAGCTCTACGGACATGAACACTGAAGCTTTCTTT.

V is TRBV20-1 and J is TRBJ1-5; D unresolved. Germline CDR1 reads DFQATT; CDR2 reads SNEGSKA (reference sequence). The CDR3 extends over 14 amino acids. V was clipped by 0 bases and J by 1 base, with 7 bases between them. CDR3 DNA: TGCAGTGCTAGAGAGCAGGAGAGCAATCAGCCCCAGCATTTT. This gives the protein CSAREQESNQPQHF.

V usage is TRBV14 and J usage is TRBJ1-3; TRBD1 matches 8 bases. V lost 0 bases to trimming and J lost 1 base; unmatched junction nucleotides: 8. Germline CDR1 SGHDN, CDR2 FVKESK. The CDR3 consists of 18 residues. This CDR3 reads CASSQEYPQGASGNTIYF. As DNA, the CDR3 is TGTGCCAGCAGCCAAGAATATCCCCAGGGGGCGTCTGGAAACACCATATATTTT.

Ten or more counts support this clonotype. The chain links TRBV4-1 to TRBJ2-1, with D perhaps matching TRBD2 (6 bases). The CDR3 totals 13 residues. Trimming pared 3 bases from V and 7 bases from J, leaving 10 bases between. The V gene's germline CDR1 is MGHRA and CDR2 YSYEKL. CDR3 in DNA: TGCGCCAGCAGCCATCACGGGGGAAATGAGCAGTTCTTC. Translated, it gives CASSHHGGNEQFF.

This clonotype was detected ten times or more. The V call is TRBV7-9, the J call TRBJ2-1; D tentatively fits TRBD1 or TRBD2 (6 bases each). The V end lost 6 bases, the J end lost 9 bases, and 18 bases lay between the germline ends. Per germline, CDR1 SEHNR and CDR2 FQNEAQ (reference sequence). The CDR3 is 14 residues long. CDR3 loop: CASRLTSEGGEQFF. The CDR3 DNA reads TGTGCCAGCAGACTTACATCGGAGGGGGGTGAGCAGTTCTTC. Variable domain in full (rest from reference TRBV7-9 and TRBJ2-1): DTGVSQNPRHKITKRGQNVTFRCDPISEHNRLYWYRQTLGQGPEFLTYFQNEAQLEKSRLLSDRFSAERPKGSFSTLEIQRTEQGDSAMYLCASRLTSEGGEQFFGPGTRLTVL.

The chain is built from TRBV7-2 and TRBJ2-7; TRBD1 is a possible D gene (6 bases). The germline V and J ends were trimmed by 5 bases and 4 bases, with 15 bases remaining between them. The CDR3 loop spans 14 amino acids. The germline V gene encodes CDR1 SGHTA and CDR2 FQGNSA. The CDR3 DNA reads TGTGCCAGCAGCCCAAACTCAGGGGTTTACGAGCAGTACGTC. Its translation is CASSPNSGVYEQYV.

This chain joins TRBV4-1 and TRBJ1-1; D possibly corresponds to TRBD1 (6 bases). CDR3 length: 14 residues. Between the trimmed V and J ends, which lost 0 bases and 3 bases, there was a span of 8 bases. Germline V gene data show CDR1 as MGHRA and CDR2 as YSYEKL. CDR3 residues: CASSQENRDTEAFF. The CDR3 nucleotides are TGCGCCAGCAGCCAAGAAAACAGGGACACTGAAGCTTTCTTT.

Turning to this clonotype: A much larger clone lies one base from this, so it may be a read error. The chain combines TRBV7-2 with TRBJ1-1; 10 positions agree with TRBD1. Germline V gives CDR1 SGHTA, CDR2 FQGNSA. The CDR3 has 15 amino acids. J lost 1 base, V lost 4 bases, and 3 bases had no gene match. CDR3 residues: CASSWGQGKNTEAFF. The DNA for the CDR3 is TGTGCCAGCAGCTGGGGACAGGGGAAGAACACTGAAGCTTTCTTT.

This clonotype was observed at least ten times. V usage is TRBV4-1 and J usage is TRBJ2-7; maybe TRBD2 (6 bases). V dropped 1 base and J dropped 9 bases, with 16 bases sitting between them. CDR3 length equals 14 residues. Germline V lookup: CDR1 MGHRA, CDR2 YSYEKL. CDR3: CASSQGTTDPRQYV. Written as DNA, the CDR3 is TGCGCCAGCAGCCAAGGGACTACCGACCCCCGGCAGTACGTC.

There are many counts of this clonotype. V gene TRBV5-1 combines with J gene TRBJ1-1; tentatively, D is TRBD1 (5 bases). Germline CDR1 and CDR2: SGHRS and YFSETQ. This CDR3 region has 15 residues. The V end was cut by 4 bases, the J end by 3 bases, with 16 bases between. CDR3 DNA sequence: TGCGCCAGCAGCGTTACGGGACGGATTTACACTGAAGCTTTCTTT. This gives the protein CASSVTGRIYTEAFF.

The V and J genes are TRBV5-1 and TRBJ2-3; D is unresolved. V lost 2 bases and J 6 bases, leaving 13 bases between the germline ends. The CDR3 is made up of 14 amino acids. The germline V gene encodes CDR1 SGHRS and CDR2 YFSETQ. The CDR3 DNA is TGCGCCAGCAGCTTCGTGACTCCCACGGATACGCAGTATTTT. This codes for CASSFVTPTDTQYF.

This clonotype was observed a handful of times. The chain carries TRBV11-2 and TRBJ2-7; possible D gene TRBD1, 6 bases. The CDR3 runs to 12 residues. Germline lookup yields CDR1 SGHAT and CDR2 FQNNGV. V lost 5 bases and J 3 bases, leaving 8 bases between the germline ends. This CDR3 reads CASSGGRYEQYV. The CDR3 nucleotides are TGTGCCAGCAGCGGGGGCCGCTACGAGCAGTACGTC.

This clonotype came up many times. The rearrangement joins TRBV4-2 to TRBJ2-4, with 8 positions matching TRBD2. This CDR3 region has 13 residues. Looked up from germline, CDR1 is LGHNA and CDR2 is YNFKEQ. V was clipped by 4 bases and J by 16 bases; unmatched bases: 12. Here the CDR3 DNA reads TGTGCCAGCAGCCCGGGGACTAGTGGAATAATATACTTC. It translates to CASSPGTSGIIYF.

This clonotype was counted a few times. The chain is built from TRBV12-3 or TRBV12-4 and TRBJ1-1; TRBD1 might be the D (5 bases). Trimming stripped 6 bases from V and 8 bases from J, with 13 bases between. The CDR3 runs 12 residues. The CDR3 protein is CASRTGGEEAFF. The CDR3 DNA is TGTGCCAGCAGGACGGGGGGGGAAGAAGCTTTCTTT.

The J gene is TRBJ2-1, the V gene TRBV7-2; TRBD2 matches 13 bases. The germline V gene encodes CDR1 SGHTA and CDR2 FQGNSA. The CDR3 runs to 16 residues. V shed 4 bases, J shed 7 bases, and the junction held 7 bases outside the gene matches. This CDR3 is CASSSLAGGPGNEQFF. CDR3 bases: TGTGCCAGCAGCTCACTAGCGGGGGGGCCTGGTAATGAGCAGTTCTTC.

This sequence joins TRBV6-1 and TRBJ2-3; a weak D match, TRBD1 (7 bases). V gave up 10 bases and J gave up 2 bases, with 19 bases separating them. The CDR3 is made up of 15 amino acids. Germline CDR1 and CDR2: MNHNS and SASEGT. CDR3 sequence (DNA): TGTGCCATCCAGGGGGAGAGGGGGGACACAGATACGCAGTATTTT. Its protein product is CAIQGERGDTDTQYF.

This clonotype was detected ten times or more. The chain employs TRBV27 and TRBJ2-7, with 8 bases that match TRBD2. Germline values: CDR1 MNHEY, CDR2 SMNVEV (reference sequence). The ends lost 3 bases at V and 4 bases at J; junction bases unmatched: 2. The CDR3 has 13 amino acids. The CDR3 DNA reads as TGTGCCAGCAGTTTGGTAGCGGGGTACGAGCAGTACTTC. Encoded protein: CASSLVAGYEQYF.

J is TRBJ1-2 and V is TRBV29-1, with 7 bases matching TRBD1. V lost 7 bases and J lost 2; bases outside the gene matches: 4. The CDR3 contains 12 residues. CDR1 is SQVTM, CDR2 ANQGSEA, per germline. The CDR3 reads CSATGANYGYTF. The CDR3 region has the DNA TGCAGCGCCACAGGGGCGAACTATGGCTACACCTTC.

Many counts were recorded for this clonotype. The chain couples TRBV19 to TRBJ2-3; D not resolved. Trimming took off 4 bases at V and 5 bases at J, with 22 bases between the two ends. CDR3 length: 17 residues. The germline V gene has CDR1 LNHDA and CDR2 SQIVND (reference sequence). The CDR3 region is CASSNLPSRSLEDTQYF. As DNA, the CDR3 is TGTGCCAGTAGTAACCTCCCCTCCAGGTCCCTGGAAGATACGCAGTATTTT. Based on the CDR3 plus reference TRBV19 and TRBJ2-3, the full variable domain is DGGITQSPKYLFRKEGQNVTLSCEQNLNHDAMYWYRQDPGQGLRLIYYSQIVNDFQKGDIAEGYSVSREKKESFPLTVTSAQKNPTAFYLCASSNLPSRSLEDTQYFGPGTRLTVL.

This clonotype occurred a few times. The chain employs TRBV12-3 or TRBV12-4 and TRBJ2-3; 13 positions agree with TRBD2. After removal of 7 bases from V and 6 bases from J, the junction contained 7 bases not matched to a gene. The CDR3 covers 15 residues. The CDR3 nucleotides read TGTGCCAGCACCCCGACTAGCGGGGGGCGGGATACGCAGTATTTT. Protein sequence: CASTPTSGGRDTQYF.

This clonotype was seen ten or more times. V is TRBV20-1 and J is TRBJ2-5, with D maybe TRBD2 (5 bases). V was pared by 3 bases and J by 5 bases, with 16 bases between. In germline, CDR1 is DFQATT, CDR2 SNEGSKA (reference sequence). The CDR3 covers 14 residues. In DNA form, the CDR3 reads TGCAGTGCTAGTACGGGGTTGGTGTGGGAGACCCAGTACTTC. Encoded protein: CSASTGLVWETQYF.

This clonotype was recorded a few times. The chain carries TRBV6-1 and TRBJ2-1; 7 bases agree with TRBD1. CDR3 length: 14 residues. The germline gives CDR1 MNHNS, CDR2 SASEGT. J was trimmed by 8 bases and V by 7 bases; bases with no gene match: 11. CDR3 amino acids: CASTWRQGRDEQFF. The CDR3 nucleotides read TGTGCCAGCACCTGGAGACAGGGACGCGATGAGCAGTTCTTC.

The chain is built from TRBV25-1 and TRBJ1-5; D is undetermined. The ends were cut back, 0 bases at V and 0 bases at J, with 9 bases in the middle. CDR3 length equals 16 residues. Germline V CDR1 and CDR2: MGHDK, SYGVNS. CDR3 protein: CASSEYGRNSNQPQHF. CDR3 nucleotides: TGTGCCAGCAGTGAATACGGGAGAAATAGCAATCAGCCCCAGCATTTT.

This clonotype was counted at least ten times. This rearrangement joins TRBV6-1 to TRBJ2-3, with 14 bases that match TRBD2. CDR1 is MNHNS and CDR2 is SASEGT in the germline V gene. With 4 bases clipped from V and 4 bases from J, the junction kept 1 base outside the gene matches. The length of the CDR3 is 15 residues. CDR3 amino acids: CASSGLAGGPDTQYF. The DNA of the CDR3 is TGTGCCAGCAGTGGACTAGCGGGGGGGCCAGATACGCAGTATTTT.

This chain links TRBV6-2 or TRBV6-3 with TRBJ2-2; 7 bases are shared with TRBD1. Germline V lookup: CDR1 MNHEY, CDR2 SVGEGT. The CDR3 runs 15 residues. Trimming at V came to 5 bases and at J to 5 bases, leaving 8 bases not matched to a gene. For the CDR3, the DNA is TGTGCCAGCAGTACGCACAGGGGACGGACCGGGGAGCTGTTTTTT. Its protein is CASSTHRGRTGELFF.

This clonotype was seen a few times. The chain has TRBV7-8 and TRBJ2-7, with a possible D match to TRBD1 (6 bases). The V end lost 5 bases, the J end lost 0 bases, and 14 bases lay between the germline ends. Germline CDR1 and CDR2: SGHVS and FQNEAQ. The CDR3 totals 15 residues. The CDR3 bases are TGTGCCAGCAGCCAGCACCAGGGGCCCTCCTACGAGCAGTACTTC. It is translated as CASSQHQGPSYEQYF.

The CDR3 DNA sequence: TGTGCCAGCTCCAACCGGGGGCGGGGGGTATTCTACAATGAGCAGTTCTTC. Protein product: CASSNRGRGVFYNEQFF. The V call is TRBV3-1, the J call TRBJ2-1; 8 bases are shared with TRBD2. The CDR3 totals 17 residues. Germline V gives CDR1 LGHDT, CDR2 YNNKEL (reference sequence). V was clipped by 8 bases and J by 3 bases; unmatched bases: 15.